This TCR beta chain was documented in a study of shared T cell receptors in the human thymus. The repertoire was sequenced with immunoSEQ multiplex PCR; TCRdb's copy has only in-frame clones and lacks some. The sample lists hundreds of thousands of clones, about 87% occurring once. In germline, CDR1 is SGHRS, CDR2 YFSETQ. With 3 bases removed from V and 0 bases from J, the gap between germline ends came to 18 bases. The CDR3 is 18 amino acids. These data were also filed under a second study, of human thymus T cells. That study reports: Resections that were taken during corrective heart surgery supplied the thymus tissue.

The source material was thymocytes. The clonotype originates from a boy under three years old with a congenital heart defect. This sequence joins TRBV5-1 and TRBJ2-2; D is perhaps TRBD2 (5 bases). The CDR3 nucleotides are TGCGCCAGCAGCTCCTCGGCGGGCAGATACGCGAACACCGGGGAGCTGTTTTTT. This encodes CASSSSAGRYANTGELFF.